One and the same sample provided the 4 T cell receptor beta chains below, sequenced in a study of neurological immune-mediated disorders. TCRdb recomputed calls from the 5' RACE reads with MiXCR, one row per CDR3 protein. The sample holds about 70,000 distinct CDR3 sequences, about 5.2% seen once. The material sequenced was PBMCs. The receptors were sampled from a human donor with multiple sclerosis. The donor label of this sample is uncertain.

This clonotype has ten or more counts. The chain employs TRBV7-9 and TRBJ1-3; no reliable D call. The CDR3 spans 15 residues. The V end lost 2 bases, the J end lost 2 bases, and 10 bases lay between the germline ends. CDR1 and CDR2 from the germline V gene are SEHNR and FQNEAQ (reference sequence). The CDR3 coding sequence is TGTGCCAGCAGCTTAACTCCGGGGACTGGAAACACCATATATTTT. It yields the protein CASSLTPGTGNTIYF.

This clonotype was observed many times. The chain couples TRBV7-2 to TRBJ1-2; no clear D. The ends were cut back, 3 bases at V and 4 bases at J, with 9 bases in the middle. Germline V lookup: CDR1 SGHTA, CDR2 FQGNSA. This CDR3 is 13 amino acids long. The CDR3 DNA follows: TGTGCCAGCAGCTTTATCTCGGGCTATGGCTACACCTTC. This encodes CASSFISGYGYTF.

The sample holds many counts of this clonotype. In nucleotides, the CDR3 is TGCAGTGCTCTAAAACAGGGGACCGGGGAGCTGTTTTTT. This codes for CSALKQGTGELFF. This sequence joins TRBV20-1 and TRBJ2-2; 7 bases are shared with TRBD1. V was clipped by 5 bases and J by 5 bases; unmatched bases: 5. The CDR3 sequence is 13 residues long. Looked up from germline, CDR1 is DFQATT and CDR2 is SNEGSKA (reference sequence).

Ten or more counts support this clonotype. A read error may produce the germline difference seen at one junction end. The chain couples TRBV5-1 to TRBJ2-2; either TRBD1 or TRBD2 may fit D (6 bases each). The CDR3 runs 14 residues. Germline V lookup: CDR1 SGHRS, CDR2 YFSETQ. The CDR3 region has the DNA TGCGCCAGCAGCTTGGGGACAGAAGGCGGGGAGCCGTTTTTT. It yields the protein CASSLGTEGGEPFF.